The following is a T cell receptor (beta chain) sequence with its context. Terminally differentiated effector memory CD45RA+ cells were excluded by CCR7 positive selection of CD45RO-negative cells. This entry belongs to a study of shared clonotypes between healthy human individuals. The CDR3 totals 16 residues. The germline V gene encodes CDR1 MDHEN and CDR2 SYDVKM. Trimming pared 7 bases from V and 6 bases from J, leaving 23 bases between. Libraries were prepared by immunoSEQ multiplex PCR; TCRdb keeps only in-frame clonotypes and omits some of them. The data hold about 2.1 million clones, with over 85% observed a single time.

The clonotype was recovered from a man between 18 and 35 years old in good health. Some clones in this sample may be carry-over from other donors' samples. The sample taken for sequencing was naive CD8+ T cells from PBMCs. The chain uses TRBV28 and TRBJ2-3, with D possibly being TRBD1 or TRBD2 (5 bases each). This CDR3 is CASIKTRGLITDTQYF. The CDR3 coding sequence is TGTGCCAGCATCAAAACGAGGGGCCTGATCACCGATACGCAGTATTTT.